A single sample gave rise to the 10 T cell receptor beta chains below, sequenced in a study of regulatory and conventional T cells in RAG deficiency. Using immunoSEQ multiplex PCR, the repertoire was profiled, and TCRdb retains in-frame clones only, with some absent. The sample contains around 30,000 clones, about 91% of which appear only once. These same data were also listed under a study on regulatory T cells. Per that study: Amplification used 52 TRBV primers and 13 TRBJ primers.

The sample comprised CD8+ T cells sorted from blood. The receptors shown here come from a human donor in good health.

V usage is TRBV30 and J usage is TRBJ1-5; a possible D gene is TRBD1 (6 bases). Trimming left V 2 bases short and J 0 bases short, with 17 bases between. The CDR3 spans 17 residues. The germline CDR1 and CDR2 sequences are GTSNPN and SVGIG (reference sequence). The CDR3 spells CAWSPRGQKYSNQPQHF. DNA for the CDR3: TGTGCCTGGAGTCCCCGGGGGCAGAAATATAGCAATCAGCCCCAGCATTTT.

The CDR3 spells CASSDHTTNYGYTF. The DNA for the CDR3 is TGTGCCAGCAGTGACCACACCACTAACTATGGCTACACCTTC. V is TRBV2 and J is TRBJ1-2, with D unresolved. CDR1 is SNHLY and CDR2 is FYNNEI in the germline V gene. Trimming stripped 3 bases from V and 0 bases from J, with 8 bases between. The CDR3 runs 14 residues.

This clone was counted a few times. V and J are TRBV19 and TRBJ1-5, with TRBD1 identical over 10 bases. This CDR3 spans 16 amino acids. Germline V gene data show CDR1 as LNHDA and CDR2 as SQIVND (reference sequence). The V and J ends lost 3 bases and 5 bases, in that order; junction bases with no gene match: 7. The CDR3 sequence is CASSIAGDRGDQPQHF. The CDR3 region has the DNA TGTGCCAGTAGTATCGCGGGGGACAGGGGCGATCAGCCCCAGCATTTT. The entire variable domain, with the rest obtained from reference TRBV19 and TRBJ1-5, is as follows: DGGITQSPKYLFRKEGQNVTLSCEQNLNHDAMYWYRQDPGQGLRLIYYSQIVNDFQKGDIAEGYSVSREKKESFPLTVTSAQKNPTAFYLCASSIAGDRGDQPQHFGDGTRLSIL.

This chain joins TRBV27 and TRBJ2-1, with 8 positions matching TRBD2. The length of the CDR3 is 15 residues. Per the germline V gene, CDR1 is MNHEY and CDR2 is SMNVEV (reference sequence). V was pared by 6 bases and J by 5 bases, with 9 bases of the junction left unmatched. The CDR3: CASRTPGLGNNEQFF. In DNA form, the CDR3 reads TGTGCCAGCAGGACACCGGGACTAGGTAACAATGAGCAGTTCTTC.

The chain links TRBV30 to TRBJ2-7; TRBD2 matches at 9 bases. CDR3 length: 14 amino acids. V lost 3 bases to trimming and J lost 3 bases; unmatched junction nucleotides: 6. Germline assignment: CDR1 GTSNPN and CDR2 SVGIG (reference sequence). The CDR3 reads CAWRAREGFYEQYF. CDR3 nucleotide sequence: TGTGCCTGGAGAGCGCGGGAGGGCTTCTACGAGCAGTACTTC.

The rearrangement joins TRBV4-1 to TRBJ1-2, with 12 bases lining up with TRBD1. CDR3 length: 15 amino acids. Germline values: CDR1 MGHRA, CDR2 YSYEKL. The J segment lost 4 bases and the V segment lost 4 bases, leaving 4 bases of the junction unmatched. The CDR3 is CASSPGTGGGYGYTF. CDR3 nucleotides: TGCGCCAGCAGCCCCGGGACAGGGGGCGGCTATGGCTACACCTTC.

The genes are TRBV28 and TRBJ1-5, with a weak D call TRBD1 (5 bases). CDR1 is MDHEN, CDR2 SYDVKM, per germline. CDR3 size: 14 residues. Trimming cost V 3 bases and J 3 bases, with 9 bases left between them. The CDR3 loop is CASSFAGPNQPQHF. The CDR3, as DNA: TGTGCCAGCAGTTTTGCAGGGCCCAATCAGCCCCAGCATTTT.

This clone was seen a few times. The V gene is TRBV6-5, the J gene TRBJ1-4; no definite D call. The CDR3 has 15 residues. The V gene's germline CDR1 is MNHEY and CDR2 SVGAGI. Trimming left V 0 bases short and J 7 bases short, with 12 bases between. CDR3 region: CASSYSLESREKLFF. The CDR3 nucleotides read TGTGCCAGCAGTTACTCATTGGAATCTCGTGAAAAACTGTTTTTT.

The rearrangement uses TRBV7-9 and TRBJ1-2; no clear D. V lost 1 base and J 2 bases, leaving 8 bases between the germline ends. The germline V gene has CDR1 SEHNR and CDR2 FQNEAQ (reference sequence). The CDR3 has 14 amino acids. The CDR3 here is CASSLDTLNYGYTF. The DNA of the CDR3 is TGTGCCAGCAGCTTAGACACTTTAAACTATGGCTACACCTTC.

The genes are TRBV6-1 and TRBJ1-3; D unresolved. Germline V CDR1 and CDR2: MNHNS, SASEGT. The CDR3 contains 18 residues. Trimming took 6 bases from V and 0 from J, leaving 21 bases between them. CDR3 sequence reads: CASSEILWWVTSGNTIYF. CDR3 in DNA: TGTGCCAGCAGCGAAATTCTTTGGTGGGTCACCTCTGGAAACACCATATATTTT.